This T cell receptor beta chain comes out of a study of blood T cell repertoires in COVID-19. Using immunoSEQ multiplex PCR, the repertoire was profiled, and TCRdb retains in-frame clones only, with some absent. Altogether approximately 110,000 clones are present, roughly 72% being singletons, with the ten largest covering about 5.9%. The CDR3 length is 15 residues. The germline CDR1 and CDR2 sequences are MDHEN and SYDVKM. Trimming pared 7 bases from V and 1 base from J, leaving 13 bases between. The chain links TRBV28 to TRBJ2-2; weak D call: TRBD1 (6 bases). The sequenced sample consisted of peripheral blood. The TCR sequence derives from a man aged 80 or over with acute or convalescent COVID-19. The CDR3 nucleotides read TGTGCCAGCAACCTACAGGGAAAGAACACCGGGGAGCTGTTTTTT. Its translation: CASNLQGKNTGELFF.